This T cell receptor (beta chain) was observed in a study of T-cell reconstitution after alpha-beta-depleted transplantation in children (dated by TCRdb to 2016 to 2017). Study-level background: The study quantitatively tracked T-cell immune reconstitution after TCRalphabeta/CD19-depleted allogeneic hematopoietic cell transplantation in children using TCR repertoire profiling.

As regards this clonotype: It has no known antigen specificity. No clone much larger than this one lies a single base away; base qualities are absent.

Preparation of the library involved PCR. Sequenced using an Illumina HiSeq 2500. TCR libraries were prepared with molecular barcoding, using unique molecular identifiers to normalize TCRbeta repertoire quantification. TCRdb handled the public reads itself, with Q25 trimming in fastp and clone calling in MiXCR, and kept productive beta chains. Every distinct CDR3 protein forms one entry, paired with its most common genes and DNA. Across this sample there are hundreds of thousands of distinct CDR3 sequences, with approximately 20% seen only once. The ten biggest clones cover 3% to 3.5% of the sample. The junction carries 4 bases between V and J, which are trimmed by 4 bases and 0 bases respectively. There are 13 amino acids in the CDR3, from cysteine to phenylalanine inclusive. The only DNA kept is the CDR3, 39 bases in frame from the first base. The germline V gene (reference sequence) provides CDR1 DFQATT and CDR2 SNEGSKA.

The rearranged chain carries TRBV20-1 and TRBJ1-6; the D gene cannot be named for sure. Sequencing was performed on PBMCs from the stem cell graft donor, taken from the stem cell graft. This TCR derives from a human donor who donated a stem cell graft to a child with acute lymphoblastic leukemia. The CDR3 protein: CSATSSYNSPLHF. The DNA sequence reads TGCAGTGCTACGAGCTCCTATAATTCACCCCTCCACTTT.